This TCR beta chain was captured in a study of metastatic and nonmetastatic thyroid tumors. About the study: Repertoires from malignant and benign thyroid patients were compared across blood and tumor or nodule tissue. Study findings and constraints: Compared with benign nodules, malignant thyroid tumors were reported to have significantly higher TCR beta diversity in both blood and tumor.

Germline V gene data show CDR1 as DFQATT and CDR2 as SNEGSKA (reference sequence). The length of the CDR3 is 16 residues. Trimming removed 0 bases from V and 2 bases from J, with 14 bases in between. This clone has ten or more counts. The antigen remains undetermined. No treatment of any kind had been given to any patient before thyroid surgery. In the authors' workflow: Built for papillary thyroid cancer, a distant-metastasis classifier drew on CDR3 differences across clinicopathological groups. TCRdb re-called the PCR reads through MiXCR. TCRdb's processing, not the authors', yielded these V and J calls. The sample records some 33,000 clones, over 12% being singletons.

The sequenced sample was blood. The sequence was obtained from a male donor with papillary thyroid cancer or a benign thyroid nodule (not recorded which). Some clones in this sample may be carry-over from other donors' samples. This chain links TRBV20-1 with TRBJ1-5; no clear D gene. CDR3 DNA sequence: TGCAGTGCTAGAGATATTGAGGGCGCGGGCAATCAGCCCCAGCATTTT. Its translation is CSARDIEGAGNQPQHF.